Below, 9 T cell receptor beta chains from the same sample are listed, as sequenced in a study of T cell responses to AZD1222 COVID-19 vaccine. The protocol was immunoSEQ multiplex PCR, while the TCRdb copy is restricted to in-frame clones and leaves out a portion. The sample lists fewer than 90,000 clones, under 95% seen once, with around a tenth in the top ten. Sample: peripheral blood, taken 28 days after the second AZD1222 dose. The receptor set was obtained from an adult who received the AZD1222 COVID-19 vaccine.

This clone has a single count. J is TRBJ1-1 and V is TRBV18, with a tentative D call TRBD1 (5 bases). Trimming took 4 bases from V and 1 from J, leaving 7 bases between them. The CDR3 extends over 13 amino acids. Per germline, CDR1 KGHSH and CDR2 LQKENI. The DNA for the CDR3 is TGTGCCAGCTCACAGGGGTCGAACACTGAAGCTTTCTTT. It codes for CASSQGSNTEAFF.

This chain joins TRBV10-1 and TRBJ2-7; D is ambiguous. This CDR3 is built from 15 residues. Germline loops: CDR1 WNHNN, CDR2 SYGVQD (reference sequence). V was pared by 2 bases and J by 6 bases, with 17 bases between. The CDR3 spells CASSELRTRKGEQYF. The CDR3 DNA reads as TGCGCCAGCAGTGAGCTCCGTACTCGGAAGGGCGAGCAGTACTTC.

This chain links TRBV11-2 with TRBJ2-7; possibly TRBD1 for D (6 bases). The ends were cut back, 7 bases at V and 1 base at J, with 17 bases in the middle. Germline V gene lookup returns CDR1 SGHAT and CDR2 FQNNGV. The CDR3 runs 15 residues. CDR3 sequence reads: CASTHLRGRSYEQYF. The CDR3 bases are TGTGCCAGCACCCACCTCAGGGGCAGGTCCTACGAGCAGTACTTC.

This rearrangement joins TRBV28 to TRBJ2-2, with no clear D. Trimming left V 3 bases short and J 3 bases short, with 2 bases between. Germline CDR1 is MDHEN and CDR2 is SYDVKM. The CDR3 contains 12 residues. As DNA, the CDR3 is TGTGCCAGCAGTTTTTACACCGGGGAGCTGTTTTTT. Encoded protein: CASSFYTGELFF.

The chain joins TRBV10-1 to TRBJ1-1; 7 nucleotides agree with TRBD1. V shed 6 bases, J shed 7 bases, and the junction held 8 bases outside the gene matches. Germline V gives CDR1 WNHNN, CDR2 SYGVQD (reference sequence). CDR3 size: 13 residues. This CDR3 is CASRPRGSGEAFF. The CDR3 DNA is TGCGCCAGCAGACCCAGGGGGTCAGGTGAAGCTTTCTTT.

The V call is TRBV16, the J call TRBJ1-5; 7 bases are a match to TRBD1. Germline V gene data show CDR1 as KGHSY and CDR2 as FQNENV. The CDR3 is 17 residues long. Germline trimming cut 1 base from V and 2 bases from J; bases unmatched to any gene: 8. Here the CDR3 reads CASSQWTLGQGNQPQHF. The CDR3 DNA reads TGTGCCAGCAGCCAATGGACTCTCGGACAGGGCAATCAGCCCCAGCATTTT.

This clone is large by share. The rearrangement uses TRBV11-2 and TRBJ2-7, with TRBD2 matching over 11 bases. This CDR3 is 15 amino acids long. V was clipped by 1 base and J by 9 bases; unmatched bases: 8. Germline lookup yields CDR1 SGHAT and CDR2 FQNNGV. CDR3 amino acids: CASSLGVAGGQGQYF. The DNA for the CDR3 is TGTGCCAGCAGCTTAGGGGTAGCGGGAGGGCAAGGGCAGTACTTC.

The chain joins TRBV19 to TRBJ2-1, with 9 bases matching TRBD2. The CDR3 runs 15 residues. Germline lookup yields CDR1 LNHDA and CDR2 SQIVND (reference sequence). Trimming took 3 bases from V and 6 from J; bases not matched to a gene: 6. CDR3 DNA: TGTGCCAGTAGTATTCTGGCGGGGGGGCCCAATGAGCAGTTCTTC. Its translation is CASSILAGGPNEQFF.

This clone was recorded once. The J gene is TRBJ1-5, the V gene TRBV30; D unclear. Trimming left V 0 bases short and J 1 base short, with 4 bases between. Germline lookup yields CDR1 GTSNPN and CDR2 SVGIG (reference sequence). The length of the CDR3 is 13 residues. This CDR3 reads CAWSVVSNQPQHF. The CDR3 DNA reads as TGTGCCTGGAGTGTGGTGAGCAATCAGCCCCAGCATTTT.